This T cell receptor (beta chain) emerged from a study of cytotoxic CD8 clonotypes in ibrutinib-treated CLL. Sequencing was performed with immunoSEQ multiplex PCR; in TCRdb, only in-frame clones are kept and a portion is missing. The sample shows about 15,000 clones, 52% of them seen only once. Study findings and constraints: T-cell clonality at baseline went above that of age-matched healthy donors and rose and fell with circulating CD8+ T-cell counts. Clonality went up at the time of ibrutinib response, stayed stable in sustained remission, and later dropped back toward its baseline level at progression.

In the case of this clone: Its antigen is unknown.

Per germline, CDR1 SGHVS and CDR2 FQNEAQ. The CDR3 totals 16 residues. V lost 2 bases and J 2 bases, leaving 13 bases between the germline ends. Sample: PBMCs, taken at an approximately 22-month disease-progression time point, from a patient treated with ibrutinib. J is TRBJ2-1 and V is TRBV7-8; possibly TRBD2 for D (6 bases). The source of this sequence is a human donor with chronic lymphocytic leukemia. The CDR3 DNA is TGTGCCAGCAGCTTAAAAATAGCGGCGACCTACAATGAGCAGTTCTTC. It encodes CASSLKIAATYNEQFF.